Following are 11 T cell receptor beta chains from one sample sequenced in a study of beta chain features in type 1 diabetes. Expressed TCRB transcripts were sequenced because the entire RNA isolate underwent reverse transcription. Assay used: immunoSEQ multiplex PCR; TCRdb lists only in-frame clones, some missing. This table holds some 900,000 clones, roughly a sixth found once. The sequencing input was naive CD4+ T cells from blood. These receptors were obtained from a woman aged 18-29 years in good health.

This clone was seen once. The V gene is TRBV11-1, the J gene TRBJ1-1, with D uncertain. The length of the CDR3 is 15 residues. Germline assignment: CDR1 SGHAT and CDR2 FQDESV (reference sequence). V was shortened by 4 bases and J by 1 base, with 13 bases between the two germline ends. Here the CDR3 DNA reads TGTGCCAGCAGCTGGTCGAACGGGAAGAACACTGAAGCTTTCTTT. Translated: CASSWSNGKNTEAFF.

The chain has TRBV2 and TRBJ2-1, with 12 positions matching TRBD2. Germline values: CDR1 SNHLY, CDR2 FYNNEI. V dropped 9 bases and J dropped 10; count of bases not matched to a gene: 1. The CDR3 covers 11 residues. The DNA for the CDR3 is TGTGCCAGTGGGACTAGCGGGGAGCAGTTCTTC. Translation gives CASGTSGEQFF. Complete variable domain (other parts from reference TRBV2 and TRBJ2-1): EPEVTQTPSHQVTQMGQEVILRCVPISNHLYFYWYRQILGQKVEFLVSFYNNEISEKSEIFDDQFSVERPDGSNFTLKIRSTKLEDSAMYFCASGTSGEQFFGPGTRLTVL.

This clone has just a few counts. V and J are TRBV25-1 and TRBJ1-1, with D perhaps TRBD1 (6 bases). Germline V CDR1 and CDR2: MGHDK, SYGVNS. Trimming took off 3 bases at V and 5 bases at J, with 19 bases between the two ends. This CDR3 is 16 amino acids long. CDR3 sequence reads: CASSEFFAGVRTEAFF. CDR3 DNA: TGTGCCAGCAGTGAGTTCTTCGCAGGGGTTCGGACTGAAGCTTTCTTT.

The chain combines TRBV25-1 with TRBJ2-5, with 12 nucleotides matching TRBD1. Per the germline V gene, CDR1 is MGHDK and CDR2 is SYGVNS. Unmatched junction bases numbered 3, after V lost 0 bases and J lost 4 bases. The CDR3 length is 16 residues. The CDR3 protein is CASSEYPGQGAETQYF. CDR3 nucleotide sequence: TGTGCCAGCAGTGAATACCCGGGACAGGGGGCAGAGACCCAGTACTTC.

The chain has TRBV7-9 and TRBJ1-1, with 11 bases fitting TRBD1. With V trimmed by 5 bases and J by 6 bases, 14 bases remained unmatched. The CDR3 has 17 residues. In germline, CDR1 is SEHNR, CDR2 FQNEAQ (reference sequence). CDR3 loop: CASSRDHLGQGGAEAFF. CDR3 coding DNA: TGTGCCAGCAGCCGGGATCATTTGGGACAGGGGGGCGCTGAAGCTTTCTTT.

This chain connects TRBV2 to TRBJ2-7; 7 bases are shared with TRBD1. CDR1 is SNHLY and CDR2 is FYNNEI in the germline V gene. The CDR3 is made up of 13 amino acids. Trimming removed 4 bases from V and 3 bases from J; junction bases left unmatched: 3. The CDR3 DNA reads as TGTGCCAGCAGTGGGGACAGTATCTACGAGCAGTACTTC. Translating it yields CASSGDSIYEQYF.

The rearrangement uses TRBV4-1 and TRBJ2-5, with 12 bases fitting TRBD2. From germline, CDR1 is MGHRA and CDR2 YSYEKL. This CDR3 is built from 17 residues. J gave up 1 base and V 2 bases, and 5 bases lay outside the gene matches. In nucleotides, the CDR3 is TGCGCCAGCAGCCAAACTGGGACTAGCGGGTTCCAAGAGACCCAGTACTTC. It encodes CASSQTGTSGFQETQYF.

The rearrangement uses TRBV27 and TRBJ2-3; D not resolved. Trimming cost V 5 bases and J 7 bases, with 13 bases left between them. The CDR3 extends over 13 amino acids. Germline V gene lookup returns CDR1 MNHEY and CDR2 SMNVEV (reference sequence). The CDR3 DNA reads TGTGCCAGCAGTCCGCGGTCTCTGAATACGCAGTATTTT. This encodes CASSPRSLNTQYF.

The chain uses TRBV2 and TRBJ1-1; no reliable D call. Germline V gene lookup returns CDR1 SNHLY and CDR2 FYNNEI. The CDR3 has 15 residues. Trimming took off 0 bases at V and 4 bases at J, with 12 bases between the two ends. CDR3 in amino acids: CASSEAHQPGTEAFF. The DNA of the CDR3 is TGTGCCAGCAGTGAAGCGCACCAACCGGGCACTGAAGCTTTCTTT.

This chain uses TRBV5-1 with TRBJ1-2; TRBD1 agrees at 7 bases. Germline V gives CDR1 SGHRS, CDR2 YFSETQ. The CDR3 is 16 amino acids. V gave up 4 bases and J gave up 3 bases; unmatched junction bases: 12. CDR3 DNA: TGCGCCAGCAGCCCGCTAAGGGGACAGCGAGACTATGGCTACACCTTC. It yields the protein CASSPLRGQRDYGYTF.

This clone was detected only a few times. V gene TRBV7-6 combines with J gene TRBJ2-3; a weak D match, TRBD2 (5 bases). The CDR3 is made up of 14 amino acids. Looked up from germline, CDR1 is SGHVS and CDR2 is FNYEAQ. The V and J ends lost 3 bases and 2 bases respectively, with 9 bases between them. The DNA of the CDR3 is TGTGCCAGCAGCTTCACGGGAACCACAGATACGCAGTATTTT. Protein product: CASSFTGTTDTQYF.